This T cell receptor beta chain was identified during a study of cytomegalovirus exposure and HLA in healthy donors. Study-wide results and caveats: The classifier, whose performance was assessed in both the original and validation cohorts, reportedly diagnosed cytomegalovirus status with high specificity and sensitivity. It was reported that TCR beta sequences correctly inferred the HLA-A and HLA-B alleles for most subjects. In an earlier analysis, in roughly 580 donors, most V segments appeared productive either ~87% or ~30% of the time.

Germline V CDR1 and CDR2: GTSNPN, SVGIG (reference sequence). The CDR3 contains 12 residues. V lost 0 bases and J lost 4, with 4 bases in between. It was with 60 Vbeta and 13 Jbeta primers that the PCR ran. TCRdb's table, derived via immunoSEQ multiplex PCR, lists solely in-frame clones and lacks some. Altogether some 150,000 clones are present, over 60% being singletons, with the ten largest covering about 3%. Comment on this clone: Its target is unknown.

The sequencing input was PBMCs. The source is a man aged 35 to 55 in good health and CMV-seropositive. The gene calls are TRBV30 and TRBJ1-3; D remains ambiguous. The CDR3 protein is CAWSVEGNTIYF. The CDR3 DNA sequence: TGTGCCTGGAGTGTAGAGGGAAACACCATATATTTT.